These 13 T cell receptor beta chains came from one sample sequenced in a study of Ad26.COV2.S vaccination and SARS-CoV-2 variants. The repertoire was sequenced with immunoSEQ multiplex PCR; TCRdb's copy has only in-frame clones and lacks some. Among around 370,000 clones listed, 70% to 90% were seen once. Treatment here: about 20 received Ad26.COV2.S at low or high dose, single or two shots; about 5 received placebo; per-sample allocation not given. Sample collection was performed on day 63 after the first vaccine or placebo injection. Sequenced here: peripheral blood, sampled in a trial of Ad26.COV2.S vaccine versus placebo. Receptors originate from a person aged 18-65 years who received the Ad26.COV2.S COVID-19 vaccine or a placebo.

V usage is TRBV10-3 and J usage is TRBJ2-2; 7 bases match TRBD2. The CDR3 loop spans 14 amino acids. Germline CDR1 reads ENHRY; CDR2 reads SYGVKD. The V gene end was trimmed by 4 bases and the J gene end by 5 bases; junction bases not matched to a gene: 4. CDR3 sequence (DNA): TGTGCCATCAGTGGGGCGGGAGAGACCGGGGAGCTGTTTTTT. This codes for CAISGAGETGELFF.

This chain joins TRBV29-1 and TRBJ1-4; TRBD1 aligns across 8 bases. CDR1 SQVTM and CDR2 ANQGSEA come from the germline V gene. The CDR3 spans 13 residues. V lost 5 bases and J lost 7; bases outside the gene matches: 6. CDR3 DNA sequence: TGCAGCGTTAGGCAGGGGGCAGGTGAAAAACTGTTTTTT. Translated: CSVRQGAGEKLFF.

The chain links TRBV6-5 to TRBJ1-5; D gene unclear. Trimming left V 4 bases short and J 7 bases short, with 11 bases between. This CDR3 comprises 13 residues. The germline V gene has CDR1 MNHEY and CDR2 SVGAGI. Written as DNA, the CDR3 is TGTGCCAGCAGTTTAGATTTCGGGCAGCCCCAGCATTTT. It translates to CASSLDFGQPQHF.

V usage is TRBV6-2 or TRBV6-3 and J usage is TRBJ1-6; D remains unclear. Germline V gene sequence: CDR1 MNHEY, CDR2 SVGEGT. The CDR3 totals 13 residues. The ends were cut back, 0 bases at V and 9 bases at J, with 6 bases in the middle. The CDR3 DNA sequence: TGTGCCAGCAGTTACTCCCAGTTTTCACCCCTCCACTTT. Protein product: CASSYSQFSPLHF.

V and J are TRBV18 and TRBJ1-3; weak D call: TRBD1 (6 bases). The CDR3 has 15 residues. Looked up from germline, CDR1 is KGHSH and CDR2 is LQKENI. The V gene lost 3 bases and the J gene lost 0 bases, with 9 bases spanning the gap. CDR3 bases: TGTGCCAGCTCACCGGACAGCTTCTCTGGAAACACCATATATTTT. This translates into CASSPDSFSGNTIYF.

V and J are TRBV19 and TRBJ2-1; the D call may be TRBD1 or TRBD2 (5 bases each). Germline V gives CDR1 LNHDA, CDR2 SQIVND (reference sequence). There are 14 residues in the CDR3. V dropped 5 bases and J dropped 3 bases, with 11 bases sitting between them. In DNA form, the CDR3 reads TGTGCCAGTAGTTTGGGGACCCTCTACAATGAGCAGTTCTTC. Encoded protein: CASSLGTLYNEQFF.

The J gene is TRBJ2-5, the V gene TRBV5-1, with D perhaps matching TRBD1 or TRBD2 (5 bases each). Trimming took 1 base from V and 3 from J, leaving 13 bases between them. Germline-derived CDR1 and CDR2 are SGHRS and YFSETQ. The CDR3 runs 15 residues. The CDR3 DNA is TGCGCCAGCAGCTTGTGGGGCGAGGGAAAAGAGACCCAGTACTTC. As protein: CASSLWGEGKETQYF.

The DNA of the CDR3 is TGTGCCAGCAGTCCTCGTAGGGCAGCGGACAATGAGCAGTTCTTC. Its translation is CASSPRRAADNEQFF. The J gene is TRBJ2-1, the V gene TRBV7-2; possible D gene TRBD2, 5 bases. V was pared by 6 bases and J by 5 bases, with 17 bases between. The CDR3 runs to 15 residues. CDR1 SGHTA and CDR2 FQGNSA come from the germline V gene. Based on the CDR3 plus reference TRBV7-2 and TRBJ2-1, the full variable domain is GAGVSQSPSNKVTEKGKDVELRCDPISGHTALYWYRQSLGQGLEFLIYFQGNSAPDKSGLPSDRFSAERTGGSVSTLTIQRTQQEDSAVYLCASSPRRAADNEQFFGPGTRLTVL.

V is TRBV11-2 and J is TRBJ2-7; a possible D gene is TRBD1 (5 bases). Germline assignment: CDR1 SGHAT and CDR2 FQNNGV. V was clipped by 2 bases and J by 0 bases, with 17 bases between them. This CDR3 comprises 17 residues. CDR3 bases: TGTGCCAGCAGCTTAAGGGCAGGGCAGGCCCTCTCCTACGAGCAGTACTTC. The encoded protein is CASSLRAGQALSYEQYF.

This chain uses TRBV7-8 with TRBJ2-1, with D hard to call. Germline V lookup: CDR1 SGHVS, CDR2 FQNEAQ. This CDR3 contains 16 residues. V lost 3 bases and J 8 bases, leaving 20 bases between the germline ends. DNA of the CDR3: TGTGCCAGCAGCTTCGGCGTTACTGCTTTAAGGGATGAGCAGTTCTTC. This codes for CASSFGVTALRDEQFF.

Concerning this clone itself: The sample has other DNA sequences that encode this CDR3 too. The chain employs TRBV30 and TRBJ1-5; D is possibly TRBD1 (5 bases). Germline CDR1 GTSNPN, CDR2 SVGIG (reference sequence). CDR3 length: 13 amino acids. Trimming shortened V by 1 base and J by 4 bases, and 8 bases separated the two germline ends. The CDR3 bases are TGTGCCTGGAGTGACCAGGGAAATCAGCCCCAGCATTTT. It encodes CAWSDQGNQPQHF.

The V gene is TRBV2, the J gene TRBJ1-3, with D possibly TRBD1 on 5 matching bases. V lost 7 bases, J lost 1 base, and 8 bases lay in between. The CDR3 is made up of 13 amino acids. Germline CDR1 SNHLY, CDR2 FYNNEI. The CDR3 spells CASMGGSGNTIYF. The CDR3 DNA sequence: TGTGCCAGCATGGGGGGATCTGGAAACACCATATATTTT.

This clone was observed a handful of times. The chain joins TRBV28 to TRBJ1-4, with 11 bases matching TRBD1. V trimming: 2 bases; J trimming: 2 bases; junction bases outside the gene matches: 4. Germline V gene sequence: CDR1 MDHEN, CDR2 SYDVKM. The CDR3 has 17 amino acids. The CDR3 DNA sequence: TGTGCCAGCAGTTTACGGCGGACAGGGGGCACTAATGAAAAACTGTTTTTT. It encodes CASSLRRTGGTNEKLFF. Filled out from reference TRBV28 and TRBJ1-4, the complete variable domain reads DVKVTQSSRYLVKRTGEKVFLECVQDMDHENMFWYRQDPGLGLRLIYFSYDVKMKEKGDIPEGYSVSREKKERFSLILESASTNQTSMYLCASSLRRTGGTNEKLFFGSGTQLSVL.